This T cell receptor beta chain was found in a study of beta chain features in type 1 diabetes. Notes on the study in general: Researchers report that Type 1 diabetes patients had moderately but significantly shorter TCRB CDR3s across all four CD4+ subsets.

This clone was seen a few times. No antigen is known for it. Looked up from germline, CDR1 is LGHNA and CDR2 is YSLEER. V shed 2 bases, J shed 6 bases, and the junction held 5 bases outside the gene matches. The CDR3 covers 14 residues. The investigators reverse transcribed all of the isolated RNA, so they sequenced expressed TCRB transcripts. Clones were sequenced by immunoSEQ multiplex PCR, and TCRdb holds only the in-frame ones, with some missing. Of roughly 160,000 clones listed, around 8.4% were seen once; the top ten hold 0.45% to 0.55%. Purity of each sorted population was above 95%. The sample consisted of central memory CD4+ T cells from blood. The gene calls are TRBV4-3 and TRBJ2-7; 9 bases agree with TRBD1. The clonotype comes from a woman between 18 and 29 years old with type 1 diabetes. As DNA, the CDR3 is TGCGCCAGCAGCCAATGGACAGGGGTAAGCGAGCAGTACTTC. This translates into CASSQWTGVSEQYF.